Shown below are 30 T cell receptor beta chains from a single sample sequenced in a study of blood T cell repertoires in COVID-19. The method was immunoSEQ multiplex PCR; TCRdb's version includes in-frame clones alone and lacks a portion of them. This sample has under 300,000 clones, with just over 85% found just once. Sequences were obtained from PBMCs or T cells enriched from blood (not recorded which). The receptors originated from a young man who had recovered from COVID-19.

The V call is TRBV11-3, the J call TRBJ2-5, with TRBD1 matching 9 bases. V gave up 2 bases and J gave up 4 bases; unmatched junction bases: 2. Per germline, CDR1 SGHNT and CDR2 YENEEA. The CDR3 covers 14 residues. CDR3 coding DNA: TGTGCCAGCAGCTTACAGGGACAGGGAGAGACCCAGTACTTC. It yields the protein CASSLQGQGETQYF.

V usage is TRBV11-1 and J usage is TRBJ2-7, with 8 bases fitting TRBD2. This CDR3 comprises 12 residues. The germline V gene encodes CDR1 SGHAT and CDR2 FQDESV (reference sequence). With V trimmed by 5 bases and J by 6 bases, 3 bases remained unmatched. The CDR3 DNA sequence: TGTGCCAGCAGCAATAGCGGGGTCGAGCAGTACTTC. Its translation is CASSNSGVEQYF. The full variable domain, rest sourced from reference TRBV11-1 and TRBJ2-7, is EAEVAQSPRYKITEKSQAVAFWCDPISGHATLYWYRQILGQGPELLVQFQDESVVDDSQLPKDRFSAERLKGVDSTLKIQPAELGDSAMYLCASSNSGVEQYFGPGTRLTVT.

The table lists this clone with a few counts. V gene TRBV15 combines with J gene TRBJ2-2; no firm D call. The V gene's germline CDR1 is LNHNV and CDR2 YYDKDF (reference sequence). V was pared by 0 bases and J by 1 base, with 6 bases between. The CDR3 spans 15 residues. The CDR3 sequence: CATSREAGNTGELFF. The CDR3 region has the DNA TGTGCCACCAGCAGAGAAGCCGGGAACACCGGGGAGCTGTTTTTT.

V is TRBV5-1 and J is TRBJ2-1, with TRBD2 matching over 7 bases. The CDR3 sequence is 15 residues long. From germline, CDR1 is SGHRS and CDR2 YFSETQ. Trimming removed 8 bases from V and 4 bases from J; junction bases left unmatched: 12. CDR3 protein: CASFSRRGEYNEQFF. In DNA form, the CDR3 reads TGCGCCAGTTTCAGCCGCCGGGGGGAATACAATGAGCAGTTCTTC.

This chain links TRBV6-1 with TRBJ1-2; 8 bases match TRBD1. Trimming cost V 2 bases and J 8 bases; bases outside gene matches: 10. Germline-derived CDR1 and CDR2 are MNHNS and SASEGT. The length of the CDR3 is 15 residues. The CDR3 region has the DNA TGTGCCAGCAGTGAAATGGGGCAGGGGGCTTTGGGCTACACCTTC. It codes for CASSEMGQGALGYTF.

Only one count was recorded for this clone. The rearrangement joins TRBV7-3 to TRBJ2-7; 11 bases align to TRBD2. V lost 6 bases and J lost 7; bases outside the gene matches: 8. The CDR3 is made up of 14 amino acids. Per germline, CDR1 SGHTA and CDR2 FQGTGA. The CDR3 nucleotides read TGTGCCAGCAGGACGACTAGCGGGGATAGGGAGCAGTACTTC. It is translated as CASRTTSGDREQYF.

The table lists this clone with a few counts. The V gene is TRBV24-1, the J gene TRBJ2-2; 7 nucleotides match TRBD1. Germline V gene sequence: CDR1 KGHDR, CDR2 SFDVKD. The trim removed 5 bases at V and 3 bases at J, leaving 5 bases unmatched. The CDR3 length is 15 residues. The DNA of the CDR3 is TGTGCCACCAGTGCTGGGGACAGAGACACCGGGGAGCTGTTTTTT. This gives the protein CATSAGDRDTGELFF.

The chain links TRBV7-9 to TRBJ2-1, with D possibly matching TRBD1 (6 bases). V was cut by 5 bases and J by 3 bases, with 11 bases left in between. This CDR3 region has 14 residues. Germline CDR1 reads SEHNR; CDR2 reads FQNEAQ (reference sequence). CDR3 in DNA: TGTGCCAGCAGCCCCAGACAGGACTACAATGAGCAGTTCTTC. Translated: CASSPRQDYNEQFF.

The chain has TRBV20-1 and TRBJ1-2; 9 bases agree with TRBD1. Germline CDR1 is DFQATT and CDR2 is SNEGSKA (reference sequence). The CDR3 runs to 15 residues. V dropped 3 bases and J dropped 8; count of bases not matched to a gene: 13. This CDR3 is CSASVPGQGLSGYTF. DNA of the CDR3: TGCAGTGCTAGTGTCCCGGGACAGGGCCTGAGCGGCTACACCTTC.

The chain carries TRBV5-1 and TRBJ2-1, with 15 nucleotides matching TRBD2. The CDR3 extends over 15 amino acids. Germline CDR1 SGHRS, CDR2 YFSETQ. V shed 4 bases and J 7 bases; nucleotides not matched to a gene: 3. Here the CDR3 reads CASSPGLAGGNEQFF. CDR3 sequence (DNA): TGCGCCAGCAGCCCGGGACTAGCGGGGGGAAATGAGCAGTTCTTC.

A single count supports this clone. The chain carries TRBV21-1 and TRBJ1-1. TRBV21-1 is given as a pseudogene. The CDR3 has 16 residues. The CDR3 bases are TGTGCCAGCAGCCGGCCAGGGAGTTGGGGGGACACTGAAGCTTTCTTT. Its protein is CASSRPGSWGDTEAFF.

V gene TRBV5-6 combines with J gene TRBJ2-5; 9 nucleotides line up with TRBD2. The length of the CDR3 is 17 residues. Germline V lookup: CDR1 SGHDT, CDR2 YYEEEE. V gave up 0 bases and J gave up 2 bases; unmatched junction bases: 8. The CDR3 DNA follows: TGTGCCAGCAGCTTGGCCAGTGCGGGGGGGCCTCAAGAGACCCAGTACTTC. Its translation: CASSLASAGGPQETQYF.

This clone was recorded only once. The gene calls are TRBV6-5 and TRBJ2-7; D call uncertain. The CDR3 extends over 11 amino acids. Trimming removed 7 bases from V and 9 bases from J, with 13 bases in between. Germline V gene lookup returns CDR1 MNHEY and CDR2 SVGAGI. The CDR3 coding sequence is TGTGCCAGCATTTGTCCCCGTTGGCAGTACTTC. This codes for CASICPRWQYF.

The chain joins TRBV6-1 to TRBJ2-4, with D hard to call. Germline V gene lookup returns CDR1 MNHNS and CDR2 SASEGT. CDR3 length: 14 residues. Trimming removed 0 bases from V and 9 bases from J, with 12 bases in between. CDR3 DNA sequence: TGTGCCAGCAGTGAAGCCGCCCGAGGCGGCATTCAGTACTTC. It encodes CASSEAARGGIQYF.

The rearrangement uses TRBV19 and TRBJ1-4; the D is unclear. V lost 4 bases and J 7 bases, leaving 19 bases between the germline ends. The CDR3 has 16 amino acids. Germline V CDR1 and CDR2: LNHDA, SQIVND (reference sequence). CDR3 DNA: TGTGCCAGTAGTAAAAGTTCGACGCCGGAGGGTGAAAAACTGTTTTTT. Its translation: CASSKSSTPEGEKLFF.

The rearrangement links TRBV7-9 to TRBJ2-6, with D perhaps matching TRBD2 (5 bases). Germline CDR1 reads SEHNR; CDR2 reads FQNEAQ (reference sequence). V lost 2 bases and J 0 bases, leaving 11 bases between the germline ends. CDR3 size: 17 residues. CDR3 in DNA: TGTGCCAGCAGCTTAAGCGGCACTACCTCTGGGGCCAACGTCCTGACTTTC. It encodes CASSLSGTTSGANVLTF.

CDR3 amino acids: CASSTSLGTPARSPLHF. The CDR3 nucleotides read TGTGCCAGCAGTACATCCCTGGGGACACCAGCACGTTCACCCCTCCACTTT. The rearrangement links TRBV27 to TRBJ1-6, with D possibly matching TRBD1 (6 bases). Germline CDR1 is MNHEY and CDR2 is SMNVEV (reference sequence). V was pared by 5 bases and J by 9 bases, with 23 bases between. The CDR3 covers 17 residues.

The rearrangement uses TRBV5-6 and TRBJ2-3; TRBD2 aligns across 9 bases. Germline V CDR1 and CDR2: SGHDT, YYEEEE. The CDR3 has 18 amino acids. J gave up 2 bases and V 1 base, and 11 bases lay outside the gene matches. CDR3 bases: TGTGCCAGCAGCTTGATGGGGAAGACTAGCGGCCCCACAGATACGCAGTATTTT. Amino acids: CASSLMGKTSGPTDTQYF.

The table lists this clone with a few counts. Here the CDR3 reads CATSQGLGANTGELFF. As DNA, the CDR3 is TGTGCCACCAGTCAGGGGTTGGGCGCGAACACCGGGGAGCTGTTTTTT. The chain couples TRBV24-1 to TRBJ2-2; maybe TRBD1 (6 bases). The CDR3 covers 16 residues. Trimming cost V 6 bases and J 0 bases, with 13 bases left between them. CDR1 and CDR2 from the germline V gene are KGHDR and SFDVKD.

The CDR3 nucleotides read TGTGCCAGCAGCTTAGCCCTGGCGGACACCGGGGAGCTGTTTTTT. Translating it yields CASSLALADTGELFF. The chain links TRBV7-2 to TRBJ2-2; D not resolved. Trimming removed 0 bases from V and 3 bases from J, with 8 bases in between. CDR1 is SGHTA, CDR2 FQGNSA, per germline. The CDR3 contains 15 residues.

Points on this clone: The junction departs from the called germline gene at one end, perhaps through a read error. CDR3 DNA: TGCGCCAGCAGGTTGGACCGTAGCTCCTACGAGCAGTACTTC. Protein sequence: CASRLDRSSYEQYF. This chain uses TRBV5-1 with TRBJ2-7; D remains unclear. This CDR3 region has 14 residues. Germline V lookup: CDR1 SGHRS, CDR2 YFSETQ.

CDR3 amino acids: CASSPRITGTGAETQYF. For the CDR3, the DNA is TGTGCCAGCTCACCACGAATTACCGGGACAGGCGCCGAGACCCAGTACTTC. The genes are TRBV18 and TRBJ2-5; 8 nucleotides line up with TRBD1. V shed 1 base, J shed 5 bases, and the junction held 12 bases outside the gene matches. The CDR3 sequence is 17 residues long. Looked up from germline, CDR1 is KGHSH and CDR2 is LQKENI.

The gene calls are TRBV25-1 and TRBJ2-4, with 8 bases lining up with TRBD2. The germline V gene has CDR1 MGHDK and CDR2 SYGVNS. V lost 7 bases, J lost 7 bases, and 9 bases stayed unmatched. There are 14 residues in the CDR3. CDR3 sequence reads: CASTAAGDLNIQYF. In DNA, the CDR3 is TGTGCCAGCACTGCAGCGGGGGATCTGAACATTCAGTACTTC.

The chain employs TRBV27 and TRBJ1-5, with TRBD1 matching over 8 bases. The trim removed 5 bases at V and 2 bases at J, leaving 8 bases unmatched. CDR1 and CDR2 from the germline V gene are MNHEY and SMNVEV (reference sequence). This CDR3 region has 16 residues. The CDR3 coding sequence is TGTGCCAGCAGTGAGAACAGGGGGTCTGGCAATCAGCCCCAGCATTTT. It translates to CASSENRGSGNQPQHF.

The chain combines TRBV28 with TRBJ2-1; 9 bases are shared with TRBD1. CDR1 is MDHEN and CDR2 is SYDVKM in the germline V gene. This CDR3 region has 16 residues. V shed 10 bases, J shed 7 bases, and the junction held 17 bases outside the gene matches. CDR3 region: CATIKSGTGIINEQFF. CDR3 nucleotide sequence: TGTGCCACCATTAAGTCCGGGACAGGGATAATAAATGAGCAGTTCTTC.

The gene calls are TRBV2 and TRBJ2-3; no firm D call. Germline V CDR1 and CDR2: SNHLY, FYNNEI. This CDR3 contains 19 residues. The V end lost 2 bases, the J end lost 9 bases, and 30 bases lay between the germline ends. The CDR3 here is CASSEIGYGPLVSSRTQYF. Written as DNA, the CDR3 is TGTGCCAGCAGTGAAATTGGTTACGGTCCCCTTGTCTCGTCGAGAACGCAGTATTTT.

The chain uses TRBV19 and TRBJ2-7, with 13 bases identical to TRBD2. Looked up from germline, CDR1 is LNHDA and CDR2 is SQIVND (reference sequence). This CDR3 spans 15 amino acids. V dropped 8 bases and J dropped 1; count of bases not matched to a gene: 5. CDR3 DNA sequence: TGTGCCAGTCGGACTAGCGGGAGCGAGTCCTACGAGCAGTACTTC. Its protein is CASRTSGSESYEQYF. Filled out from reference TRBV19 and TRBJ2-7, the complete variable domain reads DGGITQSPKYLFRKEGQNVTLSCEQNLNHDAMYWYRQDPGQGLRLIYYSQIVNDFQKGDIAEGYSVSREKKESFPLTVTSAQKNPTAFYLCASRTSGSESYEQYFGPGTRLTVT.

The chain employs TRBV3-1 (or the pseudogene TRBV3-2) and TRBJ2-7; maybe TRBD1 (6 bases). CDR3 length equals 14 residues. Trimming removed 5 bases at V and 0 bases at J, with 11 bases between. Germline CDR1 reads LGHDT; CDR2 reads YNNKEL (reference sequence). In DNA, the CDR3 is TGTGCCAGCAGCTCAGGGGTCCGCTCCTACGAGCAGTACTTC. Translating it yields CASSSGVRSYEQYF.

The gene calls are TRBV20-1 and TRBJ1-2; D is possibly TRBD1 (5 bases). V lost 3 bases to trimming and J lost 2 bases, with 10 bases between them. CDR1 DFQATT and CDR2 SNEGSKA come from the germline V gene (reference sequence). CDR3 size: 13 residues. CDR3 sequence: CSASGRANYGYTF. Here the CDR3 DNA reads TGCAGTGCTAGTGGCAGGGCAAACTATGGCTACACCTTC.

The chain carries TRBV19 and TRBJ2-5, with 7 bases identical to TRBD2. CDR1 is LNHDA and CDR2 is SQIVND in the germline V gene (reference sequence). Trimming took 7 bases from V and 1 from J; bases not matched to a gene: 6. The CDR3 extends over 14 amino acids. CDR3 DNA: TGTGCCAGTACCGCGGGGGAACTCCAAGAGACCCAGTACTTC. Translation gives CASTAGELQETQYF.